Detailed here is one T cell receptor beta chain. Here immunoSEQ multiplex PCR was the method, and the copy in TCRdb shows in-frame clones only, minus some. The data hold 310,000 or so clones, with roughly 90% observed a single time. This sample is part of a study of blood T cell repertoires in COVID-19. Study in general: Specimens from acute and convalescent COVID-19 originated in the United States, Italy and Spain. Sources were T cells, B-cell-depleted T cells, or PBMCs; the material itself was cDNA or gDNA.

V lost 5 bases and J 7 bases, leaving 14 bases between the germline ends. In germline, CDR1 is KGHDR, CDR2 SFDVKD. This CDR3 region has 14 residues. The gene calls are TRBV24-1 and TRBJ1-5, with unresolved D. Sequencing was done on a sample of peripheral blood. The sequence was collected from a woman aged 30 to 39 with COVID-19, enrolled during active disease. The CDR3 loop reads CATSGGSDLQPQHF. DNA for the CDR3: TGTGCCACCAGTGGCGGTTCGGATCTACAGCCCCAGCATTTT.